This TCR beta chain was captured by sequencing in a study of low-dose radiotherapy and immunotherapy resistance in tumors. On the study more broadly: Doses of 0.5 Gy per fraction every 2 weeks, totaling 6.5 Gy, went to Cohort 1. For four cycles from cycle 1 day 1, patients took 300 mg oral aspirin daily.

The time point: after trial treatment. Noted treatment: LDRT plus nivolumab, ipilimumab, low-dose cyclophosphamide and aspirin (RACIN trial). Advanced solid tumors lacking tumor-infiltrating lymphocytes characterized eligible patients. With TRAV- and TRBV-specific primers, first-strand cDNA was made, covering the alpha and beta chains. The authors ran 15 to 20 PCR cycles to amplify TCRs with a constant-region primer and V-primer adapter. MiXCR, applied by TCRdb to the reads, yields one record per CDR3 protein. The table shows 100,000 or so distinct CDR3 sequences, with about a fifth occurring only once. In its sample, this clonotype was seen many times. The CDR3 sequence is 15 residues long.

The chain carries TRBV21-1 and TRBJ1-4; the table assigns TRBD1, which was not confirmed against the DNA. TRBV21-1 is tagged as a pseudogene. The sample was PBMCs, taken after low-dose radiotherapy plus immunotherapy. The TCR was taken from a male donor with prostate cancer. CDR3 bases: TGTGCCAGCAGCAAGAGGGGACAAGTTAATGAAAAACTGTTTTTT. It yields the protein CASSKRGQVNEKLFF.